Listed below are T cell receptor beta chains from one sample, sequenced in a study of blood T cell repertoires in COVID-19. Sequencing used immunoSEQ multiplex PCR; TCRdb keeps in-frame clones, though not all of them. The sample yields about 170,000 clones, about 83% seen once. The specimen sequenced was PBMCs or T cells enriched from blood (not recorded which). The receptors stem from a woman aged 50 to 60 in a cohort exposed to, infected with or recovered from COVID-19 (not recorded which). CDR3s include the opening cysteine and the closing phenylalanine or tryptophan. D genes are given only for firm matches. Not all rows give a size; the values are once, few, many and, for expanded clones, a class.

cdr3_length j_call d_call v_call clone_size cdr3_aa cdr3_nt
17 TRBJ1-2 - TRBV9 - CASSAIDGEPVNYGYTF TGTGCCAGCAGCGCTATCGACGGGGAGCCAGTTAACTATGGCTACACCTTC
13 TRBJ2-5 - TRBV5-6 few CASSWGRGETQYF TGTGCCAGCAGCTGGGGGCGCGGAGAGACCCAGTACTTC
15 TRBJ1-1 TRBD1 TRBV9 - CASSVGDRVDTEAFF TGTGCCAGCAGCGTAGGCGACAGGGTGGACACTGAAGCTTTCTTT
17 TRBJ1-3 - TRBV9 - CASSGAGEAFSGNTIYF TGTGCCAGCAGCGGAGCGGGGGAAGCTTTCTCTGGAAACACCATATATTTT
15 TRBJ2-2 - TRBV5-1 few CASSSSQGGTGELFF TGCGCCAGCAGCTCTTCACAGGGCGGCACCGGGGAGCTGTTTTTT
14 TRBJ2-7 - TRBV18 - CASSPGAGTYEQYF TGTGCCAGCTCACCAGGGGCAGGAACCTACGAGCAGTACTTC
15 TRBJ2-1 TRBD2 TRBV7-3 - CASSPGLAVYNEQFF TGTGCCAGCAGCCCCGGACTAGCGGTGTACAATGAGCAGTTCTTC
11 TRBJ2-7 - TRBV29-1 - CSVTTQYEQYF TGCAGCGTCACCACCCAGTATGAGCAGTACTTC
15 TRBJ2-1 TRBD1 TRBV11-3 - CASSSDRGSYNEQFF TGTGCCAGCAGCTCAGACAGGGGGTCCTACAATGAGCAGTTCTTC
15 TRBJ2-1 - TRBV5-1 once CASRYSADSYNEQFF TGCGCCAGCAGATATTCCGCGGATTCCTACAATGAGCAGTTCTTC
14 TRBJ1-4 - TRBV14 - CASRGTATNEKLFF TGTGCCAGCCGAGGGACTGCAACTAATGAAAAACTGTTTTTT
16 TRBJ1-4 TRBD1 TRBV5-5 - CASSLSQGEIFEKLFF TGTGCCAGCAGCTTGAGTCAGGGGGAAATTTTTGAAAAACTGTTTTTT
15 TRBJ2-5 TRBD1 TRBV2 - CASRLSRGSQETQYF TGTGCCAGCCGCCTATCCAGGGGGAGCCAAGAGACCCAGTACTTC
16 TRBJ1-3 - TRBV4-2 - CASSPGRDYSGNTIYF TGTGCCAGCAGCCCAGGAAGAGATTACTCTGGAAACACCATATATTTT
13 TRBJ2-7 - TRBV27 once CASSQRIYYEQYF TGTGCCAGCAGCCAGAGGATATACTACGAGCAGTACTTC
12 TRBJ2-2 - TRBV3-1/TRBV3-2 - CASKSNTGELFF TGTGCCAGCAAATCTAACACCGGGGAGCTGTTTTTT
16 TRBJ2-1 - TRBV6-1 few CASSEALRPTRNEQFF TGTGCCAGCAGTGAAGCGCTGCGTCCAACTCGCAATGAGCAGTTCTTC
15 TRBJ2-1 TRBD2 TRBV7-3 - CASSRALAGTNEQFF TGTGCCAGCAGCCGGGCCCTAGCGGGGACGAATGAGCAGTTCTTC
15 TRBJ2-3 - TRBV7-2 - CASSSRAGPTDTQYF TGTGCCAGCAGCTCACGGGCAGGGCCCACAGATACGCAGTATTTT
13 TRBJ2-7 TRBD2 TRBV28 - CASRLAGNYEQYF TGTGCCTCCCGACTAGCGGGGAACTACGAGCAGTACTTC
14 TRBJ2-7 - TRBV28 - CASGITGLSYEQYF TGTGCCAGCGGGATAACGGGACTCTCCTACGAGCAGTACTTC
14 TRBJ2-7 TRBD1 TRBV4-2 - CASSQGTGDHEQYF TGTGCCAGCAGCCAAGGGACAGGGGACCACGAGCAGTACTTC
14 TRBJ1-5 - TRBV6-5 - CATAMESRNQPQHF TGTGCCACGGCTATGGAGTCTAGGAATCAGCCCCAGCATTTT
13 TRBJ1-6 - TRBV13 - CASSLSGDSPLHF TGTGCCAGCAGCTTATCAGGTGATTCACCCCTCCACTTT
11 TRBJ1-3 - TRBV20-1 - CSAITGGTIYF TGCAGTGCTATTACGGGAGGCACCATATATTTT
15 TRBJ1-1 - TRBV6-2/TRBV6-3 - CASSDGARMNTEAFF TGTGCCAGCAGCGACGGAGCACGTATGAACACTGAAGCTTTCTTT
16 TRBJ2-2 TRBD2 TRBV28 - CASSLSLSGRTGELFF TGTGCCAGCAGTTTAAGTCTAAGCGGGAGAACCGGGGAGCTGTTTTTT
15 TRBJ2-1 TRBD1 TRBV4-1 - CASSQENRGNNEQFF TGCGCCAGCAGCCAAGAGAACAGGGGGAACAATGAGCAGTTCTTC
14 TRBJ1-6 - TRBV28 - CASSLSSYNSPLHF TGTGCCAGCAGTTTGAGCTCCTATAATTCACCCCTCCACTTT
14 TRBJ2-5 - TRBV27 - CASSLDSGKETQYF TGTGCCAGCAGCTTGGACAGTGGGAAAGAGACCCAGTACTTC
17 TRBJ2-5 - TRBV3-1/TRBV3-2 - CASSQARPGIVPETQYF TGTGCCAGCAGCCAAGCAAGGCCGGGGATAGTCCCTGAGACCCAGTACTTC
16 TRBJ2-2 - TRBV6-1 - CASSDKHPIAVGELFF TGTGCCAGCAGTGACAAACACCCCATCGCGGTCGGGGAGCTGTTTTTT
17 TRBJ2-7 TRBD1 TRBV6-2/TRBV6-3 - CASSWGQILVLAYEQYF TGTGCCAGCAGTTGGGGACAGATCCTTGTCTTAGCCTACGAGCAGTACTTC
14 TRBJ1-6 - TRBV27 - CASSPSSYNSPLHF TGTGCCAGCAGCCCCAGCTCCTATAATTCACCCCTCCACTTT
12 TRBJ2-3 - TRBV2 - CATTGYTDTQYF TGTGCCACAACAGGCTACACAGATACGCAGTATTTT
12 TRBJ1-5 - TRBV2 - CASSGDNQPQHF TGTGCCAGCAGCGGGGACAATCAGCCCCAGCATTTT
14 TRBJ1-5 - TRBV28 - CASSLGQVNQPQHF TGTGCCAGCAGTTTAGGACAAGTCAATCAGCCCCAGCATTTT
13 TRBJ2-7 - TRBV7-6 - CASSPEDSYEQYF TGTGCCAGCAGCCCCGAGGACAGCTACGAGCAGTACTTC
15 TRBJ2-1 - TRBV7-9 - CASSFPPDSYNEQFF TGTGCCAGCAGCTTCCCACCCGACAGCTACAATGAGCAGTTCTTC
15 TRBJ1-5 TRBD1 TRBV7-2 - CASSRTGGDSGPQHF TGTGCCAGCAGCCGGACAGGGGGCGATTCTGGGCCCCAGCATTTT
15 TRBJ2-3 - TRBV5-1 - CASSLAPGFTDTQYF TGCGCCAGCAGCTTGGCTCCGGGGTTCACAGATACGCAGTATTTT
14 TRBJ2-2 TRBD2 TRBV3-1/TRBV3-2 - CASSLAGGSRELFF TGTGCCAGCAGCCTAGCGGGGGGGAGCCGGGAGCTGTTTTTT
12 TRBJ1-1 - TRBV6-5 - CASSYGGTEAFF TGTGCCAGCAGTTACGGCGGTACTGAAGCTTTCTTT
11 TRBJ1-2 TRBD1 TRBV20-1 many CSAGTDYGYTF TGCAGTGCTGGGACAGACTATGGCTACACCTTC
11 TRBJ1-2 TRBD1 TRBV30 once CAWTGTDGYTF TGTGCCTGGACAGGGACAGATGGCTACACCTTC
14 TRBJ1-6 TRBD1 TRBV27 - CASSWDRKNSPLHF TGTGCCAGCAGTTGGGACAGGAAAAATTCACCCCTCCACTTT
15 TRBJ2-3 TRBD2 TRBV24-1 - CATKAAGGGTDTQYF TGTGCCACCAAGGCAGCGGGGGGTGGAACAGATACGCAGTATTTT
14 TRBJ1-3 - TRBV5-1 - CASSLSLSGNTIYF TGCGCCAGCAGCTTGAGCCTCTCTGGAAACACCATATATTTT
16 TRBJ1-5 - TRBV9 - CASSVARRRGNQPQHF TGTGCCAGCAGCGTAGCGAGGAGGCGGGGAAATCAGCCCCAGCATTTT
15 TRBJ1-1 - TRBV15 few CATSREVGPNTEAFF TGTGCCACCAGCAGAGAAGTCGGTCCGAACACTGAAGCTTTCTTT
15 TRBJ1-6 - TRBV11-2 few CASSLEQSYNSPLHF TGTGCCAGCAGCTTAGAACAGAGCTATAATTCACCCCTCCACTTT
16 TRBJ1-1 - TRBV4-3 - CASSRVRGNGNTEAFF TGCGCCAGCAGCCGGGTCCGGGGAAATGGAAACACTGAAGCTTTCTTT
15 TRBJ1-4 - TRBV19 - CASSIGGEGNEKLFF TGTGCCAGTAGTATTGGAGGGGAAGGTAATGAAAAACTGTTTTTT
11 TRBJ1-1 - TRBV5-1 - CASSYGVEAFF TGCGCCAGCAGCTACGGGGTTGAAGCTTTCTTT
11 TRBJ2-7 - TRBV29-1 few CSVEDRGEQYF TGCAGCGTTGAAGATCGGGGCGAGCAGTACTTC
12 TRBJ2-2 - TRBV19 - CASSTLTGELFF TGTGCCAGTAGTACCCTCACCGGGGAGCTGTTTTTT
14 TRBJ1-5 - TRBV6-5 - CASIPAGSNQPQHF TGTGCCAGCATCCCCGCGGGGAGCAATCAGCCCCAGCATTTT
16 TRBJ2-7 TRBD2 TRBV5-1 - CASSLDGGGTSYEQYF TGCGCCAGCAGCTTGGACGGGGGGGGGACCTCCTACGAGCAGTACTTC
16 TRBJ1-4 - TRBV5-4 - CASSPGYGNPNEKLFF TGTGCCAGCAGCCCAGGTTACGGAAACCCAAATGAAAAACTGTTTTTT
14 TRBJ1-2 - TRBV9 once CASSAADAGNGYTF TGTGCCAGCAGCGCAGCAGACGCGGGGAATGGCTACACCTTC